This TCR beta chain appears in the sequencing data of a study of T cells in tumors after PD-1 blockade. The method was immunoSEQ multiplex PCR; TCRdb's version includes in-frame clones alone and lacks a portion of them. The sample contains approximately 11,000 clones, roughly three fifths of which appear only once. The germline gives CDR1 MNHEY, CDR2 SMNVEV (reference sequence). Trimming removed 2 bases from V and 6 bases from J, with 15 bases in between. The CDR3 runs to 15 residues. Broader study findings: Clonal replacement was seen across treatment, not between pre-treatment samples.

This clone has only a few counts. Its antigen is unidentified. The sequencing used tumor tissue, collected after anti-PD-1 treatment. This sequence originates from a human donor with basal cell carcinoma. The chain couples TRBV27 to TRBJ2-3; D is undetermined. The CDR3 DNA follows: TGTGCCAGCAGTTTACTGGCCGGGCCCTCCGATACGCAGTATTTT. The encoded protein is CASSLLAGPSDTQYF.